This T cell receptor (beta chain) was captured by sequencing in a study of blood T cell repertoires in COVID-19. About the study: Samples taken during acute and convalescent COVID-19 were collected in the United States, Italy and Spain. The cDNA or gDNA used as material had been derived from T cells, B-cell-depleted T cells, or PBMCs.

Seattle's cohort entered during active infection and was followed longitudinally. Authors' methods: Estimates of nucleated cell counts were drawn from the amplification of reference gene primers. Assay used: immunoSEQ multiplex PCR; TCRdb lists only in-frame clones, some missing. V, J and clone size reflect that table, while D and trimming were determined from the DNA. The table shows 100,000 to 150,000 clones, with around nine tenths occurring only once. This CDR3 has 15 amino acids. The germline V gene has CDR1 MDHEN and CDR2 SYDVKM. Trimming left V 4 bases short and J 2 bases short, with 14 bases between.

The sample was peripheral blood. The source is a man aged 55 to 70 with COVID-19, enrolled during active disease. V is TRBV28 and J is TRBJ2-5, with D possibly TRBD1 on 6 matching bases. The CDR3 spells CASSSVGQLQETQYF. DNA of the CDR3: TGTGCCAGCAGTTCCGTGGGACAACTACAAGAGACCCAGTACTTC.